Presented here are 6 T cell receptor beta chains from one specimen sequenced in a study of control samples from healthy donors and cancer patients. TCRdb's table, derived via immunoSEQ multiplex PCR, lists solely in-frame clones and lacks some. The sample holds 150,000 to 180,000 clones, 94% seen once. Specimen: blood. Receptors were obtained from a man in his forties or fifties in good health.

This clone was recorded only once. The chain uses TRBV9 and TRBJ1-2; D is unclear. Germline CDR1 reads SGDLS; CDR2 reads YYNGEE. This CDR3 is 15 amino acids long. V lost 0 bases, J lost 0 bases, and 9 bases lay in between. The CDR3 is CASSVARGANYGYTF. DNA for the CDR3: TGTGCCAGCAGCGTAGCCCGGGGAGCTAACTATGGCTACACCTTC.

This chain joins TRBV7-9 and TRBJ1-2; D perhaps matches TRBD1 (6 bases). The germline V gene encodes CDR1 SEHNR and CDR2 FQNEAQ (reference sequence). The CDR3 has 12 amino acids. The ends were cut back, 3 bases at V and 5 bases at J, with 7 bases in the middle. This CDR3 reads CASSFQGYGYTF. The DNA for the CDR3 is TGTGCCAGCAGCTTCCAGGGGTATGGCTACACCTTC.

The DNA of the CDR3 is TGTGCCATCAGTGAGGGACAGGTTCGGCACCAGTACTTC. It translates to CAISEGQVRHQYF. This chain links TRBV10-3 with TRBJ2-7, with 7 bases fitting TRBD1. Trimming took 2 bases from V and 10 from J; bases not matched to a gene: 8. The CDR3 is 13 amino acids. CDR1 ENHRY and CDR2 SYGVKD come from the germline V gene.

This clone has a single count. CDR3 bases: TGTGCCAGCTCATCACAGACGGAGACCCAGTACTTC. Residues: CASSSQTETQYF. The J gene is TRBJ2-5, the V gene TRBV18; D ambiguous. V was clipped by 5 bases and J by 5 bases, with 9 bases between them. Germline V gene lookup returns CDR1 KGHSH and CDR2 LQKENI. The length of the CDR3 is 12 residues. The full variable domain, its missing parts supplied by reference TRBV18 and TRBJ2-5, is NAGVMQNPRHLVRRRGQEARLRCSPMKGHSHVYWYRQLPEEGLKFMVYLQKENIIDESGMPKERFSAEFPKEGPSILRIQQVVRGDSAAYFCASSSQTETQYFGPGTRLLVL.

The J gene is TRBJ1-5, the V gene TRBV12-5; a weak D match, TRBD1 (5 bases). Between the trimmed V and J ends, which lost 6 bases and 5 bases, there was a span of 8 bases. Germline CDR1 LGHNT, CDR2 FRNRAP. The CDR3 runs to 12 residues. This chain's CDR3 is CASGSGDQPQHF. DNA for the CDR3: TGTGCTAGTGGCTCGGGGGATCAGCCCCAGCATTTT.

This sequence joins TRBV30 and TRBJ1-6, with D tentatively TRBD1 (5 bases). The CDR3 consists of 17 residues. V dropped 2 bases and J dropped 0 bases, with 14 bases sitting between them. Germline V gives CDR1 GTSNPN, CDR2 SVGIG (reference sequence). This CDR3 is CAWSLVGGDSYNSPLHF. The CDR3 DNA is TGTGCCTGGAGTTTGGTGGGGGGAGACTCCTATAATTCACCCCTCCACTTT.